Listed below are T cell receptor beta chains from one sample, sequenced in a study of post-analysis software for immune sequencing data. TCRdb analysed the PCR reads with MiXCR anew, one entry per CDR3 protein. The table includes roughly 800,000 distinct CDR3 sequences, around 45% detected once. Sequencing used blood. Source of these receptors: a girl between 10 and 17 years old with multiple sclerosis. CDR3s include the opening cysteine and the closing phenylalanine or tryptophan. Each record gives: clone size, J gene, V gene, D gene, CDR3 protein, CDR3 DNA. A D gene is named only where the DNA matches it firmly. Only some rows state a clone size, as once, few, many or a class for expanded clones.

>once|TRBJ2-7|TRBV6-6|TRBD2
CASTSGLAGVGPYEQYF
TGTGCCAGCACATCGGGACTAGCGGGAGTCGGCCCCTACGAGCAGTACTTC
>few|TRBJ2-1|TRBV7-9|-
CASSLEAGALRKNNEQFF
TGTGCCAGCAGCTTAGAGGCAGGGGCCTTGCGGAAAAACAATGAGCAGTTCTTC
>few|TRBJ2-1|TRBV12-3/TRBV12-4|-
CASLRDPNEQFF
TGTGCCAGCCTTCGGGATCCGAATGAGCAGTTCTTC
>-|TRBJ2-7|TRBV28|TRBD1
CASSAPGQGLYEQYF
TGTGCCAGCAGTGCCCCTGGACAGGGGCTCTACGAGCAGTACTTC
>-|TRBJ2-1|TRBV28|-
CASRDSLGVYNEQFF
TGTGCCAGCAGGGACAGTCTGGGAGTGTACAATGAGCAGTTCTTC
>few|TRBJ2-5|TRBV12-3/TRBV12-4|TRBD2
CASSRTSGRQETQYF
TGTGCCAGCAGTCGGACTAGCGGGAGGCAAGAGACCCAGTACTTC
>many|TRBJ2-7|TRBV12-3/TRBV12-4|TRBD2
CASSRTSGSYEQYF
TGCGCCAGCAGCCGGACTAGCGGCTCCTACGAGCAGTACTTC
>-|TRBJ2-1|TRBV20-1|TRBD2
CSAESFSGRYNEQFF
TGCAGTGCTGAATCCTTTAGCGGGAGGTACAATGAGCAGTTCTTC
>few|TRBJ2-5|TRBV11-2|TRBD2
CASSQRTSGVLQETQYF
TGTGCCAGCAGCCAAAGGACTAGCGGGGTTTTGCAAGAGACCCAGTACTTC
>-|TRBJ1-6|TRBV5-1|-
CASSLATQYNSPLHF
TGCGCCAGCAGCTTGGCCACACAGTATAATTCACCCCTCCACTTT
>-|TRBJ1-1|TRBV5-1|-
CASSFSGAYTEAFF
TGCGCCAGCAGCTTCAGTGGGGCGTACACTGAAGCTTTCTTT
>-|TRBJ2-1|TRBV7-8|TRBD2
CASTPAGGPTYNEQFF
TGTGCCAGCACCCCAGCGGGAGGCCCCACTTACAATGAGCAGTTCTTC
>-|TRBJ2-7|TRBV7-2|TRBD1
CASSTIEGQGPYF
TGTGCCAGCAGCACAATTGAGGGACAGGGCCCGTACTTC
>few|TRBJ2-7|TRBV20-1|TRBD1
CSARAPGQGLGVYEQYF
TGCAGTGCTAGAGCCCCGGGACAGGGTTTGGGGGTCTACGAGCAGTACTTC
>few|TRBJ2-7|TRBV10-3|-
CAISPGLNYEQYF
TGTGCCATCAGTCCGGGACTTAATTACGAGCAGTACTTC
>-|TRBJ2-7|TRBV20-1|TRBD2
CSATREGGRKNEQYF
TGCAGTGCTACCCGAGAGGGCGGGAGGAAGAATGAGCAGTACTTC
>few|TRBJ2-7|TRBV15|-
CATSREITRYEQYF
TGTGCCACCAGCAGGGAAATAACACGGTACGAGCAGTACTTC
>-|TRBJ2-5|TRBV7-6|-
CASSLGPTGPQETQYF
TGTGCCAGCAGCTTGGGACCAACAGGTCCCCAAGAGACCCAGTACTTC